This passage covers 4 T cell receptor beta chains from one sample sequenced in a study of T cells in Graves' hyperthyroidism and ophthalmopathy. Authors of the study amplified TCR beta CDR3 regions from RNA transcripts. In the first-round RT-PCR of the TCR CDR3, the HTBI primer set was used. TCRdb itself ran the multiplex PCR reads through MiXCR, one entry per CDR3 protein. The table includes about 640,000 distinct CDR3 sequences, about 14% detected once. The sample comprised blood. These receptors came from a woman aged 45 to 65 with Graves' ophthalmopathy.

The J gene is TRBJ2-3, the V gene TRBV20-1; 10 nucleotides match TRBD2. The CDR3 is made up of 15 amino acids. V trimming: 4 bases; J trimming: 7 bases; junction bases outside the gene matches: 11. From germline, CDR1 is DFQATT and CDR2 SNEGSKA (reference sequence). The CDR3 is CSATGLADISYTQYF. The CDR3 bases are TGCAGTGCTACCGGACTAGCGGACATCTCATATACGCAGTATTTT.

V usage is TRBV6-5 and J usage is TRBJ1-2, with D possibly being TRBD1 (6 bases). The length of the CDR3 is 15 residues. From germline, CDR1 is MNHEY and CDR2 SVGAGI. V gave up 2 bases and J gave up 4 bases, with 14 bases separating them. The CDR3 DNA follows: TGTGCCAGCAGTTACGTTGTGGGGGGGCTCTATGGCTACACCTTC. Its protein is CASSYVVGGLYGYTF.

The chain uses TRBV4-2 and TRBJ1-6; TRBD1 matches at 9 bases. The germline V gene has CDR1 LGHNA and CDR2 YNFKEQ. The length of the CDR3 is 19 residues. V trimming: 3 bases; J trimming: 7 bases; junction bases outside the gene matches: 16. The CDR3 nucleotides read TGTGCCAGCAGCCATGGACAGGGGCTTATCGGAAGGTCCAATTCACCCCTCCACTTT. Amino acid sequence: CASSHGQGLIGRSNSPLHF.

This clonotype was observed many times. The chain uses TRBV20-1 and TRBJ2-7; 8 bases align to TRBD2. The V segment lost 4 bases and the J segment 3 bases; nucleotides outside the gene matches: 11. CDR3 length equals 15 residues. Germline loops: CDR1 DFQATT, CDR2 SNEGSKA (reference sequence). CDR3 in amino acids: CSATRIAGKGYEQYF. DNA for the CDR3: TGCAGTGCTACCAGGATAGCGGGGAAGGGCTACGAGCAGTACTTC.